This entry is about one TCR beta chain. The data stem from a study of blood T cell repertoires in COVID-19. Across the study: Spain, Italy and the United States supplied samples that represented acute and convalescent COVID-19. Sources were T cells, B-cell-depleted T cells, or PBMCs; the material itself was cDNA or gDNA.

How the authors handled the data: Cell counts per sample came from amplifying reference gene primers. The protocol was immunoSEQ multiplex PCR, while the TCRdb copy is restricted to in-frame clones and leaves out a portion. V, J and clone size were drawn from that table, and D and trimming were deduced from the DNA. The sample comprises 200,000 to 300,000 clones, roughly 88% of which are singletons, and 0.65% to 0.95% rests with the top ten. Deletions cut 2 bases from V and 6 bases from J, with 7 bases between. Germline V CDR1 and CDR2: GTSNPN, SVGIG (reference sequence). The CDR3 has 12 residues. The J gene is TRBJ2-2, the V gene TRBV30; perhaps TRBD2 as D (5 bases). The sequenced sample was peripheral blood. This receptor was obtained from a woman aged 25 to 45 with acute or convalescent COVID-19. CDR3 loop: CAWSKLAGELFF. The CDR3, as DNA: TGTGCCTGGAGTAAACTAGCCGGGGAGCTGTTTTTT.